The 18 T cell receptor beta chains presented below share a single source sample, sequenced in a study of blood T cell repertoires in COVID-19. Sequencing was performed with immunoSEQ multiplex PCR; in TCRdb, only in-frame clones are kept and a portion is missing. This table holds roughly 370,000 clones, about 83% found once. Source material: PBMCs or T cells enriched from blood (not recorded which). These receptors were obtained from a woman aged 45-59 years who had recovered from COVID-19.

The CDR3 DNA is TGTGCCATGGGTAGTGCGGCTAGCGGACCCTACGAGCAGTACTTC. This encodes CAMGSAASGPYEQYF. J is TRBJ2-7 and V is TRBV10-3; 7 nucleotides line up with TRBD2. Losses at the gene ends were 9 bases for V and 2 bases for J; bases not matched to a gene: 13. The germline gives CDR1 ENHRY, CDR2 SYGVKD. The CDR3 covers 15 residues.

The chain is built from TRBV7-2 and TRBJ1-4; 8 nucleotides line up with TRBD1. The CDR3 totals 14 residues. Germline lookup yields CDR1 SGHTA and CDR2 FQGNSA. V was clipped by 5 bases and J by 7 bases; unmatched bases: 6. CDR3 coding DNA: TGTGCCAGCAGCGCACAGGGGGGGAGTGAAAAACTGTTTTTT. As protein: CASSAQGGSEKLFF.

The CDR3 coding sequence is TGTGCCTGGAGTGTACGGTTGGAGCAGTTCTTC. Translated, it gives CAWSVRLEQFF. The rearrangement links TRBV30 to TRBJ2-1; D not resolved. The germline gives CDR1 GTSNPN, CDR2 SVGIG (reference sequence). The CDR3 totals 11 residues. Trimming took 0 bases from V and 10 from J, leaving 7 bases between them.

The CDR3 DNA is TGTGCCAGCAGCTTGGCCTTACGGGTAAAGGATGGCTACACCTTC. Translating it yields CASSLALRVKDGYTF. The rearrangement links TRBV5-4 to TRBJ1-2, with no clear D. Germline V gene data show CDR1 as SGHNT and CDR2 as YYREEE (reference sequence). V lost 0 bases, J lost 6 bases, and 15 bases lay in between. CDR3 size: 15 residues.

The chain recombines TRBV6-2 or TRBV6-3 with TRBJ2-2, with 7 bases lining up with TRBD2. The germline CDR1 and CDR2 sequences are MNHEY and SVGEGT. This CDR3 contains 13 residues. The junction had 4 bases not matched to a gene; V was cut back by 5 bases and J by 7 bases. CDR3 sequence reads: CASSPGTNGELFF. The CDR3, as DNA: TGTGCCAGCAGTCCGGGGACTAACGGGGAGCTGTTTTTT.

The chain combines TRBV7-9 with TRBJ2-1; 9 bases agree with TRBD2. The V gene end was trimmed by 4 bases and the J gene end by 9 bases; junction bases not matched to a gene: 16. From germline, CDR1 is SEHNR and CDR2 FQNEAQ (reference sequence). The CDR3 spans 17 residues. CDR3 loop: CASSSGLAGDGDSEQFF. The CDR3 nucleotides are TGTGCCAGCAGCTCGGGACTAGCTGGGGATGGGGATAGTGAGCAGTTCTTC. Full variable domain (rest looked up from reference TRBV7-9 and TRBJ2-1): DTGVSQNPRHKITKRGQNVTFRCDPISEHNRLYWYRQTLGQGPEFLTYFQNEAQLEKSRLLSDRFSAERPKGSFSTLEIQRTEQGDSAMYLCASSSGLAGDGDSEQFFGPGTRLTVL.

The chain is built from TRBV6-5 and TRBJ1-1; D is unclear. Between the trimmed V and J ends, which lost 6 bases and 3 bases, there was a span of 8 bases. The CDR3 has 12 residues. CDR1 and CDR2 (germline): MNHEY, SVGAGI. The CDR3 is CASSHGDTEAFF. CDR3 in DNA: TGTGCCAGCAGCCACGGGGACACTGAAGCTTTCTTT.

The V gene is TRBV4-3, the J gene TRBJ2-3; 10 bases agree with TRBD2. The ends lost 0 bases at V and 8 bases at J; junction bases unmatched: 8. Looked up from germline, CDR1 is LGHNA and CDR2 is YSLEER. This CDR3 comprises 16 residues. CDR3 protein: CASSQDRSSGGTTQYF. CDR3 in DNA: TGCGCCAGCAGCCAAGATCGGTCTAGCGGGGGAACTACGCAGTATTTT.

The chain carries TRBV6-5 and TRBJ1-4; D uncertain. V was pared by 2 bases and J by 0 bases, with 7 bases between. This CDR3 is 15 amino acids long. The germline V gene has CDR1 MNHEY and CDR2 SVGAGI. CDR3 in amino acids: CASSYRESTNEKLFF. CDR3 coding DNA: TGTGCCAGCAGTTACCGGGAGTCAACTAATGAAAAACTGTTTTTT.

The rearrangement links TRBV28 to TRBJ1-3; 8 bases are shared with TRBD1. The CDR3 runs to 19 residues. Germline-derived CDR1 and CDR2 are MDHEN and SYDVKM. Germline trimming cut 6 bases from V and 2 bases from J; bases unmatched to any gene: 18. CDR3: CASRPKGGDRRRAGNTIYF. The CDR3 DNA reads TGTGCCAGCAGACCTAAGGGGGGGGACAGGCGCAGGGCTGGAAACACCATATATTTT. The full variable domain, with the rest looked up from reference TRBV28 and TRBJ1-3, is DVKVTQSSRYLVKRTGEKVFLECVQDMDHENMFWYRQDPGLGLRLIYFSYDVKMKEKGDIPEGYSVSREKKERFSLILESASTNQTSMYLCASRPKGGDRRRAGNTIYFGEGSWLTVV.

V gene TRBV2 combines with J gene TRBJ2-5; 9 nucleotides match TRBD1. Germline lookup yields CDR1 SNHLY and CDR2 FYNNEI. The CDR3 runs 16 residues. V lost 2 bases and J lost 4; bases outside the gene matches: 8. The CDR3, as DNA: TGTGCCAGCAGTGAATTGGGACAGGGTCTTTCAGAGACCCAGTACTTC. Protein product: CASSELGQGLSETQYF.

The V call is TRBV2, the J call TRBJ1-4; possibly TRBD1 for D (6 bases). Trimming pared 6 bases from V and 7 bases from J, leaving 21 bases between. This CDR3 has 16 amino acids. The germline V gene encodes CDR1 SNHLY and CDR2 FYNNEI. CDR3 loop: CASSVDSPKAGEKLFF. The CDR3 region has the DNA TGTGCCAGCAGCGTGGACAGCCCCAAGGCGGGTGAAAAACTGTTTTTT.

The chain links TRBV4-3 to TRBJ1-1; unclear D gene. The germline gives CDR1 LGHNA, CDR2 YSLEER. The CDR3 totals 14 residues. V was clipped by 0 bases and J by 5 bases, with 10 bases between them. CDR3 coding DNA: TGCGCCAGCAGCCAAGACCCTTCGGGAACTGAAGCTTTCTTT. It codes for CASSQDPSGTEAFF.

This chain connects TRBV28 to TRBJ1-5; TRBD1 matches 9 bases. Germline CDR1 is MDHEN and CDR2 is SYDVKM. This CDR3 is 14 amino acids long. Trimming removed 10 bases from V and 7 bases from J; junction bases left unmatched: 11. The CDR3 protein is CATVGQGYLQPQHF. CDR3 nucleotide sequence: TGTGCCACCGTGGGACAGGGCTATTTGCAGCCCCAGCATTTT.

This chain connects TRBV27 to TRBJ2-3; TRBD2 might be the D (5 bases). Trimming removed 4 bases at V and 1 base at J, with 12 bases between. The CDR3 has 15 residues. Germline V CDR1 and CDR2: MNHEY, SMNVEV (reference sequence). The CDR3 region has the DNA TGTGCCAGCAGTTCTAGCAGAACCCGCACAGATACGCAGTATTTT. Translating it yields CASSSSRTRTDTQYF.

As to this clone: The sample carries other DNA sequences with the same CDR3. The chain couples TRBV12-3 or TRBV12-4 to TRBJ2-7, with 7 bases matching TRBD1. V shed 5 bases, J shed 1 base, and the junction held 2 bases outside the gene matches. This CDR3 comprises 13 residues. The CDR3 reads CASSGDSSYEQYF. CDR3 bases: TGTGCCAGCAGTGGGGACAGTTCCTACGAGCAGTACTTC.

The chain links TRBV4-1 to TRBJ1-5; a possible D gene is TRBD1 (6 bases). Germline assignment: CDR1 MGHRA and CDR2 YSYEKL. V was cut by 5 bases and J by 4 bases, with 15 bases left in between. The CDR3 covers 15 residues. The DNA of the CDR3 is TGCGCCAGCAGCAGACAGGACACGGCAAATCAGCCCCAGCATTTT. This translates into CASSRQDTANQPQHF.

The V and J genes are TRBV10-3 and TRBJ1-2, with TRBD1 identical over 9 bases. V lost 4 bases to trimming and J lost 5 bases; unmatched junction nucleotides: 5. The CDR3 contains 14 residues. Per germline, CDR1 ENHRY and CDR2 SYGVKD. CDR3 sequence reads: CAISGRDRDYGYTF. The CDR3 nucleotides read TGTGCCATCAGTGGCCGGGACAGGGATTATGGCTACACCTTC.